The sequence of this T cell receptor (beta chain) was determined in a study of shared clonotypes between healthy human individuals. A split of CD4+ cells into CD45RA+ naive and CD45RA-negative memory subsets was performed. Points from the study as a whole: Investigators expected sequencing depth to affect clonotype sharing among donors.

Losses at the gene ends were 6 bases for V and 3 bases for J; bases not matched to a gene: 6. The CDR3 runs to 15 residues. Germline V CDR1 and CDR2: SGDLS, YYNGEE. A remark on this clone: What it binds is not known.

Only in-frame clones appear in the TCRdb table, and some are missing; sequencing was by immunoSEQ multiplex PCR. The repertoire holds 900,000 to 1,200,000 clones, with about 80% as singletons. The sequenced material came from memory CD4+ T cells from PBMCs. Subset reported: CD45RA-negative fraction. The genes are TRBV9 and TRBJ2-3, with 11 bases fitting TRBD2. The sequence came from a man aged 18 to 30 in good health. Some clones in this sample may be carry-over from other donors' samples. CDR3 coding DNA: TGTGCCAGCACCTCACTAGCGGGAGAGACAGATACGCAGTATTTT. Its protein product is CASTSLAGETDTQYF.